These 21 T cell receptor beta chains originate from one sample sequenced in a study of blood T cell repertoires in COVID-19. Libraries were prepared by immunoSEQ multiplex PCR; TCRdb keeps only in-frame clonotypes and omits some of them. The sample carries 250,000 to 300,000 clones, around nine tenths recorded once. The sequencing sample was made of PBMCs or T cells enriched from blood (not recorded which). These receptors were collected from a woman aged 55-69 years who had recovered from COVID-19.

The chain links TRBV7-9 to TRBJ1-4; D unclear. Germline V lookup: CDR1 SEHNR, CDR2 FQNEAQ (reference sequence). The CDR3 is 13 residues long. V was pared by 4 bases and J by 11 bases, with 14 bases between. CDR3 sequence reads: CASSSNSDFKLFF. CDR3 DNA sequence: TGTGCCAGCAGCTCCAACTCGGACTTTAAACTGTTTTTT.

This chain links TRBV3-1 (or the pseudogene TRBV3-2) with TRBJ2-1; D is unresolved. CDR3 length: 14 residues. Germline lookup yields CDR1 LGHDT and CDR2 YNNKEL (reference sequence). V was trimmed by 5 bases and J by 0 bases, leaving 8 bases between them. The CDR3 sequence is CASSSRSSYNEQFF. CDR3 coding DNA: TGTGCCAGCAGCTCTCGGAGCTCCTACAATGAGCAGTTCTTC.

This chain links TRBV5-6 with TRBJ2-7, with a possible D match to TRBD2 (5 bases). Germline V gives CDR1 SGHDT, CDR2 YYEEEE. Trimming cost V 0 bases and J 5 bases, with 9 bases left between them. The CDR3 is made up of 13 amino acids. CDR3 bases: TGTGCCAGCAGCTTGGGGCCGGAGGACGAGCAGTACTTC. This gives the protein CASSLGPEDEQYF.

In DNA form, the CDR3 reads TGTGCCAGCAGCGACCGGCCTTTGGGCGCCAAAAACATTCAGTACTTC. It translates to CASSDRPLGAKNIQYF. The rearrangement uses TRBV7-8 and TRBJ2-4, with D hard to call. Per germline, CDR1 SGHVS and CDR2 FQNEAQ. Trimming took 5 bases from V and 1 from J, leaving 15 bases between them. The CDR3 length is 16 residues.

The chain combines TRBV28 with TRBJ1-2; 7 nucleotides line up with TRBD1. With 5 bases clipped from V and 8 bases from J, the junction kept 14 bases outside the gene matches. Germline loops: CDR1 MDHEN, CDR2 SYDVKM. The CDR3 covers 15 residues. The CDR3 region has the DNA TGTGCCAGCAGTCCCGGGACAGCATTGCTTCGCGGCTACACCTTC. Amino acid sequence: CASSPGTALLRGYTF.

The gene calls are TRBV27 and TRBJ2-5; D might be TRBD2 (6 bases). The CDR3 runs 16 residues. V was cut by 7 bases and J by 1 base, with 19 bases left in between. In germline, CDR1 is MNHEY, CDR2 SMNVEV (reference sequence). CDR3 DNA: TGTGCCAGCACCAGCTTAGGGCGGGGCAGCCAAGAGACCCAGTACTTC. Translating gives CASTSLGRGSQETQYF.

The CDR3 here is CASSPLDRASQPQHF. CDR3 in DNA: TGTGCCAGCAGTCCGCTGGACAGGGCGAGTCAGCCCCAGCATTTT. The chain couples TRBV28 to TRBJ1-5; 8 bases fit TRBD1. Trimming at V came to 5 bases and at J to 6 bases, leaving 9 bases not matched to a gene. Germline CDR1 is MDHEN and CDR2 is SYDVKM. The CDR3 sequence is 15 residues long.

The chain employs TRBV19 and TRBJ1-5, with TRBD1 as a possible D gene (5 bases). CDR1 is LNHDA, CDR2 SQIVND, per germline (reference sequence). This CDR3 has 14 residues. Trimming stripped 5 bases from V and 7 bases from J, with 15 bases between. The CDR3 loop is CASSPDGGGQPQHF. CDR3 coding DNA: TGTGCCAGTAGTCCGGACGGGGGAGGGCAGCCCCAGCATTTT.

The chain carries TRBV5-1 and TRBJ2-7; 8 positions match TRBD2. This CDR3 has 17 amino acids. The junction had 12 bases not matched to a gene; V was cut back by 0 bases and J by 4 bases. Germline V CDR1 and CDR2: SGHRS, YFSETQ. Written as DNA, the CDR3 is TGCGCCAGCAGCTTGGTCCCTATAGCGGGGTACGTTTACGAGCAGTACTTC. Its protein product is CASSLVPIAGYVYEQYF.

The rearrangement uses TRBV29-1 and TRBJ2-3; D ambiguous. V was trimmed by 2 bases and J by 2 bases, leaving 8 bases between them. The germline V gene has CDR1 SQVTM and CDR2 ANQGSEA. This CDR3 is 13 amino acids long. CDR3 coding DNA: TGCAGCGTTGAACGTAGTTACACAGATACGCAGTATTTT. As protein: CSVERSYTDTQYF.

The chain links TRBV28 to TRBJ2-7; possibly TRBD2 for D (5 bases). CDR1 is MDHEN, CDR2 SYDVKM, per germline. This CDR3 is built from 13 residues. Trimming pared 10 bases from V and 0 bases from J, leaving 13 bases between. The CDR3 nucleotides read TGTGCCACCACGGAGGTCTTCTCCTACGAGCAGTACTTC. It translates to CATTEVFSYEQYF.

This chain connects TRBV10-2 to TRBJ2-4; D is possibly TRBD1 (5 bases). Germline V lookup: CDR1 WSHSY, CDR2 SAAADI. Deletions cut 3 bases from V and 0 bases from J, with 15 bases between. The CDR3 has 17 amino acids. The CDR3 reads CASSDTGLTVAKNIQYF. Here the CDR3 DNA reads TGCGCCAGCAGTGACACAGGTCTCACCGTAGCCAAAAACATTCAGTACTTC.

As DNA, the CDR3 is TGTGCCATCAGTGAGTCGACTCGGGGGAATTCACCCCTCCACTTT. This encodes CAISESTRGNSPLHF. The chain combines TRBV10-3 with TRBJ1-6; D perhaps matches TRBD1 (5 bases). V lost 0 bases and J 7 bases, leaving 10 bases between the germline ends. Germline CDR1 and CDR2: ENHRY and SYGVKD. There are 15 residues in the CDR3.

CDR3 in amino acids: CASKDSGGTEAFF. DNA for the CDR3: TGCGCCAGCAAGGACAGCGGGGGGACTGAAGCTTTCTTT. The gene calls are TRBV5-1 and TRBJ1-1; weak D call: TRBD1 (6 bases). CDR1 is SGHRS and CDR2 is YFSETQ in the germline V gene. The CDR3 contains 13 residues. V lost 6 bases, J lost 5 bases, and 14 bases lay in between.

The genes are TRBV5-1 and TRBJ1-2; tentative D call: TRBD1 (5 bases). V dropped 4 bases and J dropped 2 bases, with 18 bases sitting between them. From germline, CDR1 is SGHRS and CDR2 YFSETQ. CDR3 length: 16 amino acids. The CDR3: CASSSNPAGLNYGYTF. The CDR3 region has the DNA TGCGCCAGCAGCAGTAATCCGGCAGGGTTGAACTATGGCTACACCTTC.

This chain joins TRBV5-6 and TRBJ2-1; D not certain. The CDR3 sequence is 16 residues long. CDR1 SGHDT and CDR2 YYEEEE come from the germline V gene. The ends were cut back, 0 bases at V and 2 bases at J, with 12 bases in the middle. CDR3 in amino acids: CASSLDGETPYNEQFF. The CDR3 nucleotides read TGTGCCAGCAGCTTGGATGGCGAGACTCCCTACAATGAGCAGTTCTTC. The whole variable domain, remainder taken from reference TRBV5-6 and TRBJ2-1, is DAGVTQSPTHLIKTRGQQVTLRCSPKSGHDTVSWYQQALGQGPQFIFQYYEEEERQRGNFPDRFSGHQFPNYSSELNVNALLLGDSALYLCASSLDGETPYNEQFFGPGTRLTVL.

This chain links TRBV10-1 with TRBJ2-1; weak D call: TRBD1 (5 bases). This CDR3 spans 13 amino acids. Deletions cut 5 bases from V and 6 bases from J, with 11 bases between. Per the germline V gene, CDR1 is WNHNN and CDR2 is SYGVQD (reference sequence). In nucleotides, the CDR3 is TGCGCCAGCAGTCCAGGGATCCGCAATGAGCAGTTCTTC. It yields the protein CASSPGIRNEQFF.

CDR3: CASSLPQGNTIYF. CDR3 nucleotide sequence: TGCGCCAGCAGCTTGCCACAGGGAAACACCATATATTTT. The chain links TRBV5-1 to TRBJ1-3; D is uncertain. The V end lost 1 base, the J end lost 4 bases, and 6 bases lay between the germline ends. The CDR3 has 13 residues. Per the germline V gene, CDR1 is SGHRS and CDR2 is YFSETQ.

This chain links TRBV6-5 with TRBJ2-3; D is ambiguous. The CDR3 has 15 amino acids. The V end lost 6 bases, the J end lost 1 base, and 14 bases lay between the germline ends. Germline V gene data show CDR1 as MNHEY and CDR2 as SVGAGI. DNA of the CDR3: TGTGCCAGCAGGGCCCTTGGCAAAGGCACAGATACGCAGTATTTT. Encoded protein: CASRALGKGTDTQYF.

The chain recombines TRBV7-9 with TRBJ2-7, with 11 bases lining up with TRBD2. V shed 5 bases, J shed 3 bases, and the junction held 9 bases outside the gene matches. Germline loops: CDR1 SEHNR, CDR2 FQNEAQ (reference sequence). This CDR3 has 16 residues. In DNA, the CDR3 is TGTGCCAGCAGCGCCTTTAGCGGGAGGGCTTTCTACGAGCAGTACTTC. Residues: CASSAFSGRAFYEQYF. Complete variable domain (other parts from reference TRBV7-9 and TRBJ2-7): DTGVSQNPRHKITKRGQNVTFRCDPISEHNRLYWYRQTLGQGPEFLTYFQNEAQLEKSRLLSDRFSAERPKGSFSTLEIQRTEQGDSAMYLCASSAFSGRAFYEQYFGPGTRLTVT.

The V and J genes are TRBV28 and TRBJ1-5; D possibly corresponds to TRBD1 (6 bases). CDR1 and CDR2 from the germline V gene are MDHEN and SYDVKM. There are 16 residues in the CDR3. V lost 6 bases and J 5 bases, leaving 20 bases between the germline ends. The CDR3 DNA sequence: TGTGCCAGCAGCTCAATGGGTACAGGGTCGGATCAGCCCCAGCATTTT. It is translated as CASSSMGTGSDQPQHF.